The source of this T cell receptor (beta chain) is a study of cytomegalovirus exposure and HLA in healthy donors. The PCR made use of 60 Vbeta and 13 Jbeta primers. Using immunoSEQ multiplex PCR, the repertoire was profiled, and TCRdb retains in-frame clones only, with some absent. The table lists approximately 100,000 clones, about three fifths of them singletons. Findings and caveats of the study: Reports indicated that the classifier achieved high specificity and sensitivity in diagnosing cytomegalovirus status.

Trimming cost V 5 bases and J 4 bases, with 7 bases left between them. CDR1 SGHTA and CDR2 FQGNSA come from the germline V gene. This CDR3 is 12 amino acids long. This clone was detected a few times. Its antigen remains unknown. The specimen was PBMCs. The clonotype comes from a man aged 25 to 40 in good health and CMV-seronegative. This chain links TRBV7-2 with TRBJ2-3, with unresolved D. CDR3: CASSKTADTQYF. DNA of the CDR3: TGTGCCAGCAGCAAAACAGCAGATACGCAGTATTTT.